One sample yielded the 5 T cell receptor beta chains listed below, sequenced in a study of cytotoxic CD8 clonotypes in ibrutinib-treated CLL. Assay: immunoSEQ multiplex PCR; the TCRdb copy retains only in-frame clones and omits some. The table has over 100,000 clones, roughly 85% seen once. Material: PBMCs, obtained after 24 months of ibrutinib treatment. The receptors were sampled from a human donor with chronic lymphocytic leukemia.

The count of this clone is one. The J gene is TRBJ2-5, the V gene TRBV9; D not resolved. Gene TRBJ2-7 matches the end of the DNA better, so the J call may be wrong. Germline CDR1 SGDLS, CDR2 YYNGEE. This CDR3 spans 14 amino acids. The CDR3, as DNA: TGTGCCAGCAGCCCAAGGCCGTTTTGGAACGAGCAGTACTTC. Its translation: CASSPRPFWNEQYF.

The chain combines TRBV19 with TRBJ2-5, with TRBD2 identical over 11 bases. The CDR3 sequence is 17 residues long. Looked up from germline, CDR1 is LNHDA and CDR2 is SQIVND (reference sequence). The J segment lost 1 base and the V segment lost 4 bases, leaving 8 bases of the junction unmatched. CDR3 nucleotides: TGTGCCAGTAGTACTAATCTAGCGGGAGGCTCCCAAGAGACCCAGTACTTC. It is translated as CASSTNLAGGSQETQYF.

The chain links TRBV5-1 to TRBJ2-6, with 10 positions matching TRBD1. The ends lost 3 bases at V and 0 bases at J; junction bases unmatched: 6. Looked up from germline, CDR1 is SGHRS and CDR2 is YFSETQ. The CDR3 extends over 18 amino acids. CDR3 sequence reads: CASSWDRGQSSGANVLTF. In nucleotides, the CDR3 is TGCGCCAGCAGCTGGGACAGGGGACAGAGCTCTGGGGCCAACGTCCTGACTTTC.

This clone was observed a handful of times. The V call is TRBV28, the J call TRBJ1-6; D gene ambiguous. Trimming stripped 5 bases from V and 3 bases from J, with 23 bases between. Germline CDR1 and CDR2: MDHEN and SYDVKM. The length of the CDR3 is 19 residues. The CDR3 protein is CASSALRGSQGSYNSPLHF. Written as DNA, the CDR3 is TGTGCCAGCAGTGCGCTTCGTGGGTCTCAAGGAAGCTATAATTCACCCCTCCACTTT.

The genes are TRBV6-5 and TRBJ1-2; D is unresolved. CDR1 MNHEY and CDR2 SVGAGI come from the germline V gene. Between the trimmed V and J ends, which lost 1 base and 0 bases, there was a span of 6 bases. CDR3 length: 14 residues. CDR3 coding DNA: TGTGCCAGCAGTTACTTCGGTACTAACTATGGCTACACCTTC. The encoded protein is CASSYFGTNYGYTF.